The subject of this entry is one TCR beta chain. Sample-barcoded 5' priming and a J-beta primer mix drove a second PCR of roughly 7 to 11 cycles. Each cDNA molecule received a tag from a template-switch adaptor that had 12 random nucleotides. TCRdb analysed the 5' RACE reads with MiXCR anew, one entry per CDR3 protein. The table includes around 1.5 million distinct CDR3 sequences, about 43% detected once. Germline CDR1 DFQATT, CDR2 SNEGSKA (reference sequence). Trimming removed 0 bases from V and 2 bases from J, with 13 bases in between. The CDR3 totals 15 residues. This sample was included in a study of blood T cells in healthy people across ages. Each individual donor underwent a draw of ten milliliters of peripheral blood.

What was sequenced was blood. V gene TRBV20-1 combines with J gene TRBJ1-1; D possibly corresponds to TRBD1 (5 bases). This sequence was found in a woman between 18 and 30 years old in good health. CDR3 sequence reads: CSARDSQTANTEAFF. The CDR3 DNA reads TGCAGTGCTAGAGATTCCCAGACAGCTAACACTGAAGCTTTCTTT.